These 14 T cell receptor beta chains originate from one sample sequenced in a study of technical replicates of blood from a handful of donors. Assay: immunoSEQ multiplex PCR; the TCRdb copy retains only in-frame clones and omits some. The sample records about 80,000 clones, about 98% being singletons. Source material: T cells isolated from PBMCs. Receptors originate from a human donor in good health.

The J gene is TRBJ2-7, the V gene TRBV15; TRBD1 is a possible D gene (6 bases). CDR1 and CDR2 (germline): LNHNV, YYDKDF (reference sequence). V shed 1 base and J shed 3 bases, with 28 bases lying between them. The CDR3 has 20 residues. This CDR3 reads CATSRAQGFEFGTPNYEQYF. The CDR3 DNA is TGTGCCACCAGCAGAGCTCAGGGGTTCGAATTCGGGACGCCAAACTACGAGCAGTACTTC.

The chain couples TRBV2 to TRBJ2-1, with TRBD2 matching 9 bases. The CDR3 runs 17 residues. V gave up 0 bases and J gave up 9 bases; unmatched junction bases: 12. Germline values: CDR1 SNHLY, CDR2 FYNNEI. CDR3 bases: TGTGCCAGCAGTGAAGCCCGAACATTAGGACTAGCGAGTGAGCAGTTCTTC. Amino acids: CASSEARTLGLASEQFF.

This chain uses TRBV29-1 with TRBJ1-2; no firm D call. Germline values: CDR1 SQVTM, CDR2 ANQGSEA. The V gene lost 4 bases and the J gene lost 4 bases, with 16 bases spanning the gap. There are 14 residues in the CDR3. Here the CDR3 DNA reads TGCAGCGTTGGGCCGGACGATGGACTCTATGGCTACACCTTC. Its protein is CSVGPDDGLYGYTF.

The chain links TRBV10-1 to TRBJ2-1, with a possible D match to TRBD1 (5 bases). The ends were cut back, 3 bases at V and 6 bases at J, with 12 bases in the middle. Germline loops: CDR1 WNHNN, CDR2 SYGVQD (reference sequence). The CDR3 runs 14 residues. The CDR3 DNA reads as TGCGCCAGCAGTGAAGGGCAGGGTAGCAATGAGCAGTTCTTC. It encodes CASSEGQGSNEQFF.

V and J are TRBV6-1 and TRBJ2-4; D may be TRBD1 (5 bases). Germline loops: CDR1 MNHNS, CDR2 SASEGT. Trimming cost V 0 bases and J 3 bases, with 12 bases left between them. The CDR3 totals 16 residues. The CDR3 DNA reads TGTGCCAGCAGTGAAGCGATCTGGGGCAGCAAAAACATTCAGTACTTC. This gives the protein CASSEAIWGSKNIQYF.

The chain links TRBV2 to TRBJ1-1; no firm D call. The CDR3 has 10 residues. From germline, CDR1 is SNHLY and CDR2 FYNNEI. The V end lost 6 bases, the J end lost 5 bases, and 4 bases lay between the germline ends. For the CDR3, the DNA is TGTGCCAGCAGAACTACTGAAGCTTTCTTT. Translation: CASRTTEAFF.

The rearrangement links TRBV7-2 to TRBJ1-5; possible D gene TRBD1, 5 bases. The CDR3 length is 13 residues. The germline V gene has CDR1 SGHTA and CDR2 FQGNSA. V lost 2 bases to trimming and J lost 7 bases, with 9 bases between them. CDR3 nucleotide sequence: TGTGCCAGCAGCTTAATTGGGGGGCAGCCCCAGCATTTT. This translates into CASSLIGGQPQHF.

This clone was seen once. The chain has TRBV6-5 and TRBJ1-3; 7 bases align to TRBD1. CDR1 and CDR2 from the germline V gene are MNHEY and SVGAGI. The CDR3 totals 15 residues. V shed 6 bases and J 2 bases; nucleotides not matched to a gene: 7. The CDR3 here is CASSATGAPGNTIYF. Here the CDR3 DNA reads TGTGCCAGCAGCGCTACAGGGGCTCCTGGAAACACCATATATTTT.

This chain's CDR3 is CASSYPGQGRSEQYF. The CDR3 DNA reads TGTGCCAGCAGTTACCCCGGACAGGGAAGAAGCGAGCAGTACTTC. V gene TRBV6-5 combines with J gene TRBJ2-7; 8 bases align to TRBD1. Germline V gene lookup returns CDR1 MNHEY and CDR2 SVGAGI. The CDR3 has 15 amino acids. Trimming took 2 bases from V and 6 from J; bases not matched to a gene: 9.

The V call is TRBV5-1, the J call TRBJ2-1, with 7 bases lining up with TRBD1. The germline gives CDR1 SGHRS, CDR2 YFSETQ. J was trimmed by 7 bases and V by 0 bases; bases with no gene match: 4. The CDR3 extends over 14 amino acids. The CDR3 DNA is TGCGCCAGCAGCTTGGAGGGGGCCGCAAATGAGCAGTTCTTC. It codes for CASSLEGAANEQFF. Drawing the rest from reference TRBV5-1 and TRBJ2-1, the complete variable domain is KAGVTQTPRYLIKTRGQQVTLSCSPISGHRSVSWYQQTPGQGLQFLFEYFSETQRNKGNFPGRFSGRQFSNSRSEMNVSTLELGDSALYLCASSLEGAANEQFFGPGTRLTVL.

The chain joins TRBV28 to TRBJ1-1; D remains ambiguous. Looked up from germline, CDR1 is MDHEN and CDR2 is SYDVKM. V was cut by 4 bases and J by 11 bases, with 20 bases left in between. This CDR3 comprises 14 residues. CDR3: CASSSRRSSALAFF. The CDR3 region has the DNA TGTGCCAGCAGTTCCCGCAGGTCTTCGGCTCTGGCTTTCTTT.

This clone came up once. The chain joins TRBV5-4 to TRBJ2-7; maybe TRBD1 (5 bases). Trimming cost V 2 bases and J 5 bases, with 20 bases left between them. Germline loops: CDR1 SGHNT, CDR2 YYREEE (reference sequence). CDR3 size: 16 residues. CDR3 DNA sequence: TGTGCCAGCAGCTTCGGCAGGGCCTTTTCGGGCCACGAGCAGTACTTC. It codes for CASSFGRAFSGHEQYF.

The J gene is TRBJ2-7, the V gene TRBV11-2; 13 bases fit TRBD2. The CDR3 loop spans 15 amino acids. V shed 5 bases, J shed 3 bases, and the junction held 4 bases outside the gene matches. CDR1 SGHAT and CDR2 FQNNGV come from the germline V gene. As DNA, the CDR3 is TGTGCCAGCAGCCCTCGGACTAGCGGGGGCTACGAGCAGTACTTC. This gives the protein CASSPRTSGGYEQYF.

The V gene is TRBV18, the J gene TRBJ2-7; 8 bases are a match to TRBD1. The V and J ends lost 2 bases and 4 bases, in that order; junction bases with no gene match: 4. This CDR3 has 14 amino acids. Germline V lookup: CDR1 KGHSH, CDR2 LQKENI. CDR3 in amino acids: CASSPVGQGYEQYF. CDR3 nucleotides: TGTGCCAGCTCACCAGTTGGACAGGGATACGAGCAGTACTTC.